This T cell receptor (beta chain) was sequenced for a study of glioma-infiltrating T cells after dendritic cell vaccination. This CDR3 is 16 amino acids long. With 2 bases clipped from V and 3 bases from J, the junction kept 5 bases outside the gene matches. Germline V gene sequence: CDR1 SGHDT, CDR2 YYEEEE. TCRdb's table, derived via immunoSEQ multiplex PCR, lists solely in-frame clones and lacks some. This sample has about 50,000 clones, with 85% found just once. The clonotype comes from a human donor with glioblastoma. Here the sequenced sample was blood, taken before dendritic cell vaccination. The chain combines TRBV5-6 with TRBJ2-3, with 11 bases identical to TRBD1. CDR3 residues: CASSLPGQGGTDTQYF. In nucleotides, the CDR3 is TGTGCCAGCAGCTTACCGGGACAGGGGGGTACAGATACGCAGTATTTT.